This T cell receptor (beta chain) was recovered during a study of blood T cells in healthy people across ages. Using a J-beta primer mix together with a sample-barcoded 5' primer, a second PCR was run for roughly 7 to 12 cycles. Every cDNA molecule bore a tag from a template-switch adaptor containing 12 random nucleotides. TCRdb recomputed calls from the 5' RACE reads with MiXCR, one row per CDR3 protein. The sample records 1,100,000 or so distinct CDR3 sequences, 45% being singletons. The CDR3 is made up of 15 amino acids. V trimming: 4 bases; J trimming: 3 bases; junction bases outside the gene matches: 5. The V gene's germline CDR1 is SEHNR and CDR2 FQNEAQ (reference sequence).

The receptor was derived from a woman in her fifties or sixties in good health. This chain joins TRBV7-9 and TRBJ2-7; 11 bases align to TRBD2. Sequencing was performed on blood. DNA of the CDR3: TGTGCCAGCAGCTCGGATAGCGGGAGGGGCTACGAGCAGTACTTC. Its translation: CASSSDSGRGYEQYF.